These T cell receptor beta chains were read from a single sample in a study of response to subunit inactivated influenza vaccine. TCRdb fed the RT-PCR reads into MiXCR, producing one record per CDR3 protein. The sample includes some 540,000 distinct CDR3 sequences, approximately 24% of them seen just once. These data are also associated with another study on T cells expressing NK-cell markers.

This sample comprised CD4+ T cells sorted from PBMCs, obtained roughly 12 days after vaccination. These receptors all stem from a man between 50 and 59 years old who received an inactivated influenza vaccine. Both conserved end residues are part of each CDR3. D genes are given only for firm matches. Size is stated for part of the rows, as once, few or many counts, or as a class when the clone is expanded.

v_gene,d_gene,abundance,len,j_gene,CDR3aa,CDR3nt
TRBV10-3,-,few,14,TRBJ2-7,CAIRGEQSSYEQYF,TGTGCCATCCGGGGCGAGCAGAGCTCCTACGAGCAGTACTTC
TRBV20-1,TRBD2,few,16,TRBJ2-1,CSAAWLYSGQYNEQFF,TGCAGTGCTGCTTGGTTGTATAGCGGGCAATACAATGAGCAGTTCTTC
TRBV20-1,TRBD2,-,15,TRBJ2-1,CSAVRGVRSYNEQFF,TGCAGTGCTGTGCGGGGGGTTCGATCCTACAATGAGCAGTTCTTC
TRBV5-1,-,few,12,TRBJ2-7,CASRLDFYEQYF,TGCGCCAGCAGATTGGACTTCTACGAGCAGTACTTC
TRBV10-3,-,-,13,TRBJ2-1,CAISVQGQNEQFF,TGTGCCATCAGTGTGCAGGGTCAGAATGAGCAGTTCTTC
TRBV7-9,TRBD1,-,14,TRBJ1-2,CASSSGQAIYGYTF,TGTGCCAGCAGCTCCGGACAGGCTATCTATGGCTACACCTTC
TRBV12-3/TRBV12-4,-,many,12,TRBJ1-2,CASRFSNYGYTF,TGTGCCAGCAGATTTTCAAACTATGGCTACACCTTC
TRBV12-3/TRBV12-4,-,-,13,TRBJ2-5,CASSLALAQTQYF,TGTGCCAGCAGTTTAGCCCTTGCACAGACCCAGTACTTC
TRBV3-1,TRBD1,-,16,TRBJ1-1,CASSRRTGFGDTEAFF,TGTGCCAGCAGCCGGAGGACAGGGTTCGGTGACACTGAAGCTTTCTTT
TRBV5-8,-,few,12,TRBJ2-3,CASSFNSDTQYF,TGTGCCAGCAGCTTTAACTCCGATACGCAGTATTTT
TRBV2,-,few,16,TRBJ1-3,CASSGRSIVSGNTIYF,TGTGCCAGCAGTGGCCGGTCGATTGTTTCTGGAAACACCATATATTTT
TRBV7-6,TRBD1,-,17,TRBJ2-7,CASSLEPPTGGQGEQYF,TGTGCCAGCAGCTTAGAACCCCCGACAGGGGGGCAAGGGGAGCAGTACTTC
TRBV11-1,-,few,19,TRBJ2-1,CASSLTGLRRASSYNEQFF,TGTGCCAGCAGCTTAACCGGCCTACGCCGCGCGAGCTCCTACAATGAGCAGTTCTTC
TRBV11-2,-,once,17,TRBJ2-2,CASSGRGDSTLTGELFF,TGTGCCAGCAGCGGGAGAGGTGACAGTACCCTCACCGGGGAGCTGTTTTTT
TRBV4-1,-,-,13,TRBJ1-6,CASSQGGRSPLHF,TGCGCCAGCAGCCAAGGGGGAAGATCACCCCTCCACTTT
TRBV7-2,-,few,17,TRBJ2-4,CASSSRFGGLSKNIQYF,TGTGCCAGCAGCTCCCGCTTTGGGGGTTTATCCAAAAACATTCAGTACTTC
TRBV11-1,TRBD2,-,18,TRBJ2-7,CASSSGPGLAGGNYEQYF,TGTGCCAGCAGCTCTGGGCCCGGACTAGCGGGAGGGAACTACGAGCAGTACTTC
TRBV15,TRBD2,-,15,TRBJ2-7,CATSRDPSGNYEQYF,TGTGCCACCAGCAGAGATCCTAGCGGGAACTACGAGCAGTACTTC
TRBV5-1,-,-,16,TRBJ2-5,CASSSSSGTYQETQYF,TGCGCCAGCAGCTCGAGTTCCGGGACATACCAAGAGACCCAGTACTTC
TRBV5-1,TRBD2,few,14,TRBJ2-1,CASSPRGTSEEQFF,TGCGCCAGCAGCCCTCGCGGGACTAGCGAGGAGCAGTTCTTC
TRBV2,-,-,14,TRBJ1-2,CASSEDGGGNGYTF,TGTGCCAGCAGTGAAGACGGTGGAGGTAATGGCTACACCTTC
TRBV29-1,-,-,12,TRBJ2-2,CSVWENTGELFF,TGCAGCGTTTGGGAAAACACCGGGGAGCTGTTTTTT
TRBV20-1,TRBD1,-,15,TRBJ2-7,CSARDPGQVSYEQYF,TGCAGTGCTAGAGATCCGGGACAGGTGTCCTACGAGCAGTACTTC
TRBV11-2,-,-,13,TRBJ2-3,CASSLGVRDTQYF,TGTGCCAGCAGCTTAGGAGTTCGGGATACGCAGTATTTT
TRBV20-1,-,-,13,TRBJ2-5,CSAIGGGRETQYF,TGCAGTGCTATAGGAGGGGGGAGAGAGACCCAGTACTTC
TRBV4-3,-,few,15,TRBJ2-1,CASSQDPPPAHEQFF,TGCGCCAGCAGCCAAGATCCTCCTCCGGCCCACGAGCAGTTCTTC
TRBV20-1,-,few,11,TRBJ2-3,CSASGQNTQYF,TGCAGTGCCTCGGGCCAAAATACGCAGTATTTT
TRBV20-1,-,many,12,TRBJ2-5,CSARIGVETQYF,TGCAGTGCTAGAATTGGCGTAGAGACCCAGTACTTC
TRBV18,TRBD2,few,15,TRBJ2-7,CASSPGTSALYEQYF,TGTGCCAGCTCACCAGGGACTAGCGCTCTCTACGAGCAGTACTTC
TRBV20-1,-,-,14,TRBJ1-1,CSARVAQRDTEAFF,TGCAGTGCTAGAGTCGCACAGCGTGACACTGAAGCTTTCTTT
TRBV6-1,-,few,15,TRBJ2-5,CASSWRWDKQETQYF,TGTGCCAGCAGCTGGCGTTGGGACAAACAAGAGACCCAGTACTTC
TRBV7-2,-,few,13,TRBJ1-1,CASSLVLTPWAFF,TGTGCCAGCAGCTTAGTTTTAACCCCCTGGGCTTTCTTT
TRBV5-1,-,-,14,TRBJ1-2,CASSLEGAGDGYTF,TGCGCCAGCAGCTTGGAAGGGGCAGGAGATGGCTACACCTTC
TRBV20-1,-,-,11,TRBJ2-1,CSARLRLEQFF,TGCAGTGCTAGATTGAGGTTGGAGCAGTTCTTC
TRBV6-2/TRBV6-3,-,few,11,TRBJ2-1,CASSPLHEQFF,TGTGCCAGCAGTCCCCTCCATGAGCAGTTCTTC
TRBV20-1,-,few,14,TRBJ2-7,CSARAPARSYEQYF,TGCAGTGCTAGAGCACCGGCGCGCTCCTACGAGCAGTACTTC
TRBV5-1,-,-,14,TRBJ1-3,CASSLGEAGNTIYF,TGCGCCAGCAGCTTGGGGGAAGCTGGAAACACCATATATTTT
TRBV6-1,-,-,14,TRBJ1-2,CASRTTAANYGYTF,TGTGCCAGCAGAACGACGGCAGCTAACTATGGCTACACCTTC
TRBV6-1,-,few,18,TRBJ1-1,CASRFAGRTDRMNTEAFF,TGTGCCAGCAGGTTTGCGGGGCGGACAGACAGAATGAACACTGAAGCTTTCTTT
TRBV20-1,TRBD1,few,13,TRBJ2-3,CSARTGGVDTQYF,TGCAGTGCGAGGACAGGGGGCGTTGATACGCAGTATTTT
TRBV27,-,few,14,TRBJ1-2,CASSSTGTVYGYTF,TGTGCCAGCAGTTCCACCGGGACGGTCTATGGCTACACCTTC
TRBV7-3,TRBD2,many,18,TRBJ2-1,CASSPNPGPSGSLYEQFF,TGTGCCAGCAGCCCTAACCCGGGTCCTAGCGGGAGTTTGTATGAGCAGTTCTTC
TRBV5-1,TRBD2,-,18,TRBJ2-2,CASSRPTSGGPDTGELFF,TGCGCCAGCAGCCGGCCGACTAGCGGGGGGCCCGACACCGGGGAGCTGTTTTTT
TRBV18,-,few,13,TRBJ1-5,CASSPPPGQPQHF,TGTGCCAGCTCACCACCCCCGGGGCAGCCCCAGCATTTT
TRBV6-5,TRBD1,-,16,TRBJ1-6,CASSYSFKGTGSPLHF,TGTGCCAGCAGTTACTCGTTTAAGGGGACAGGATCACCCCTCCACTTT
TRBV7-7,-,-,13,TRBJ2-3,CASSLDGANTQYF,TGTGCCAGCAGCCTGGACGGTGCGAATACGCAGTATTTT
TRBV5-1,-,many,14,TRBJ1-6,CASSLRGLNSPLHF,TGCGCCAGCAGCTTAAGAGGGTTGAACTCACCCCTCCACTTT
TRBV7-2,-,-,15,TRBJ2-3,CASSFTGTTVDTQYF,TGTGCCAGCAGCTTTACCGGGACCACGGTAGATACGCAGTATTTT
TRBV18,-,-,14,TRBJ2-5,CASSQAGARMAQYF,TGTGCCAGCTCACAGGCAGGGGCCAGGATGGCCCAGTACTTC
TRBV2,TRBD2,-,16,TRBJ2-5,CASTPGTSGRGETQYF,TGTGCCAGCACCCCGGGGACTAGCGGGAGAGGAGAGACCCAGTACTTC
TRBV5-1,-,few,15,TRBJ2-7,CASSLATGSSYEQYF,TGCGCCAGCAGCTTGGCTACAGGGAGTTCTTACGAGCAGTACTTC